Shown below are 12 T cell receptor beta chains from a single sample sequenced in a study of T cell repertoires in cytomegalovirus infection. TCRdb passed the reads through MiXCR, listing each CDR3 protein once. This table has some 180,000 distinct CDR3 sequences, roughly a fifth appearing once. Sequencing was carried out using PBMCs. These receptors originate from a human donor in good health (CMV status not recorded). Some clones in this sample may be carry-over from other donors' samples.

V and J are TRBV5-1 and TRBJ2-3; 10 bases are shared with TRBD2. Germline V gene sequence: CDR1 SGHRS, CDR2 YFSETQ. The CDR3 runs 14 residues. Trimming removed 5 bases from V and 5 bases from J; junction bases left unmatched: 5. The CDR3, as DNA: TGCGCCAGCAGTCCCAGCGGGGGGGAAGATACGCAGTATTTT. Encoded protein: CASSPSGGEDTQYF.

Ten or more counts support this clonotype. The genes are TRBV28 and TRBJ2-3; a possible D gene is TRBD2 (5 bases). With 4 bases removed from V and 4 bases from J, the gap between germline ends came to 21 bases. The CDR3 contains 17 residues. From germline, CDR1 is MDHEN and CDR2 SYDVKM. In DNA, the CDR3 is TGTGCCAGCAGTTCGCCCACGACCGCGGCGGGCGCAGATACGCAGTATTTT. This encodes CASSSPTTAAGADTQYF.

The table lists this clonotype with a count of one. The rearrangement links TRBV30 to TRBJ2-2; D may be TRBD2 (6 bases). The CDR3 sequence is 13 residues long. In germline, CDR1 is GTSNPN, CDR2 SVGIG (reference sequence). The V end was cut by 2 bases, the J end by 4 bases, with 8 bases between. The chain's CDR3 is CAWSTAGTGELFF. The CDR3 coding sequence is TGTGCCTGGAGTACAGCGGGCACCGGGGAGCTGTTTTTT.

This clonotype was counted between two and nine times. The chain has TRBV9 and TRBJ1-1; a possible D gene is TRBD1 (5 bases). With 4 bases removed from V and 8 bases from J, the gap between germline ends came to 18 bases. Germline CDR1 SGDLS, CDR2 YYNGEE. The CDR3 is 14 residues long. The CDR3 loop is CASSRSPGDHEAFF. DNA for the CDR3: TGTGCCAGCAGCCGAAGTCCGGGGGACCACGAAGCTTTCTTT.

This clonotype was observed at least ten times. The J gene is TRBJ2-3, the V gene TRBV7-2, with D perhaps matching TRBD2 (5 bases). The V gene's germline CDR1 is SGHTA and CDR2 FQGNSA. This CDR3 has 16 amino acids. The V end lost 3 bases, the J end lost 6 bases, and 19 bases lay between the germline ends. CDR3 sequence: CASSFRVLGPRDTQYF. The CDR3 region has the DNA TGTGCCAGCAGCTTCCGGGTACTAGGGCCCCGGGATACGCAGTATTTT. Looking up the rest from reference TRBV7-2 and TRBJ2-3 gives the full variable domain: GAGVSQSPSNKVTEKGKDVELRCDPISGHTALYWYRQSLGQGLEFLIYFQGNSAPDKSGLPSDRFSAERTGGSVSTLTIQRTQQEDSAVYLCASSFRVLGPRDTQYFGPGTRLTVL.

This sequence joins TRBV11-2 and TRBJ1-3; D ambiguous. Germline CDR1 and CDR2: SGHAT and FQNNGV. Trimming stripped 3 bases from V and 0 bases from J, with 15 bases between. The CDR3 totals 17 residues. CDR3 sequence (DNA): TGTGCCAGCAGCTTGGAGGGCGGAAGACACTCTGGAAACACCATATATTTT. Translated, it gives CASSLEGGRHSGNTIYF.

This clonotype occurred a few times. The chain combines TRBV6-5 with TRBJ1-3; TRBD1 aligns across 10 bases. This CDR3 is built from 17 residues. Trimming removed 0 bases from V and 7 bases from J; junction bases left unmatched: 9. Germline assignment: CDR1 MNHEY and CDR2 SVGAGI. This CDR3 is CASSYSLPDRGRNTIYF. The CDR3 region has the DNA TGTGCCAGCAGTTACTCGCTACCTGACAGGGGGCGGAACACCATATATTTT.

The chain links TRBV6-2 or TRBV6-3 to TRBJ1-5, with 7 bases aligning to TRBD1. V dropped 6 bases and J dropped 4; count of bases not matched to a gene: 12. Germline V gene data show CDR1 as MNHEY and CDR2 as SVGEGT. The CDR3 consists of 16 residues. The CDR3 DNA reads TGTGCCAGCAGACCTTCGATTCGGGACAGTAATCAGCCCCAGCATTTT. It encodes CASRPSIRDSNQPQHF.

This clonotype appeared a few times. The rearrangement links TRBV6-5 to TRBJ1-6, with a possible D match to TRBD1 (5 bases). The CDR3 length is 15 residues. V lost 2 bases and J lost 8, with 13 bases in between. Germline V gene sequence: CDR1 MNHEY, CDR2 SVGAGI. As DNA, the CDR3 is TGTGCCAGCAGTTACGCGGCAGGGAAACATTCACCCCTCCACTTT. Its protein product is CASSYAAGKHSPLHF.

Many counts were recorded for this clonotype. This chain uses TRBV7-9 with TRBJ2-2, with D possibly called TRBD1 or TRBD2 (5 bases each). Germline loops: CDR1 SEHNR, CDR2 FQNEAQ (reference sequence). V lost 5 bases to trimming and J lost 2 bases, with 12 bases between them. The CDR3 is 15 residues long. The CDR3 DNA reads as TGTGCCAGCAGCCCGGGACCGAGAAACACCGGGGAGCTGTTTTTT. This sequence encodes CASSPGPRNTGELFF.

In DNA, the CDR3 is TGCGCCAGCAGCTTTTCAGGCGGGCCATCCTCTGAAGCTTTCTTT. It codes for CASSFSGGPSSEAFF. This chain links TRBV5-1 with TRBJ1-1; D not certain. The V end lost 2 bases, the J end lost 6 bases, and 17 bases lay between the germline ends. The CDR3 covers 15 residues. Per the germline V gene, CDR1 is SGHRS and CDR2 is YFSETQ.

This clonotype has just a few counts. V and J are TRBV2 and TRBJ2-3; TRBD2 might be the D (6 bases). The germline gives CDR1 SNHLY, CDR2 FYNNEI. V gave up 4 bases and J gave up 5 bases, with 10 bases separating them. There are 13 residues in the CDR3. The DNA of the CDR3 is TGTGCCAGCAGTGGACTAGAGATAGATACGCAGTATTTT. Amino acid sequence: CASSGLEIDTQYF.